The T cell receptor (beta chain) under discussion was sequenced for a study of blood T cell repertoires in COVID-19. Study as a whole: Donors in the United States, Italy and Spain gave samples during acute or convalescent COVID-19. The cDNA or gDNA used as material had been derived from T cells, B-cell-depleted T cells, or PBMCs.

The CDR3 runs to 12 residues. V shed 1 base and J shed 11 bases, with 11 bases lying between them. Study processing details: Estimated nucleated cell counts came from reference gene primer amplification. Clones were read by immunoSEQ multiplex PCR, and TCRdb kept only the in-frame ones, dropping some. V and J calls and clone size are those listed in that table; D and trimming were worked out from the DNA. This table has 70,000 to 90,000 clones, 80% to 90% appearing once. This chain uses TRBV12-3 or TRBV12-4 with TRBJ1-1; D ambiguous. Sequences were obtained from peripheral blood. This clonotype originated in a woman in her sixties or seventies with acute or convalescent COVID-19. As DNA, the CDR3 is TGTGCCAGCAGTTTAGGCGAGTGGAGGGCTTTCTTT. Translation gives CASSLGEWRAFF.